This entry lists 14 T cell receptor beta chains sequenced from one sample in a study of shared clonotypes between healthy human individuals. Profiled with immunoSEQ multiplex PCR; TCRdb holds only in-frame clones, not every one. The repertoire holds 330,000 or so clones, with 74% as singletons. The sequenced sample consisted of memory CD4+ T cells sorted from blood. Specified subset: CD45RA-negative fraction. These receptors originate from a man younger than 40 in good health.

The J gene is TRBJ2-6, the V gene TRBV18; 9 nucleotides agree with TRBD1. The junction had 7 bases not matched to a gene; V was cut back by 4 bases and J by 0 bases. The germline CDR1 and CDR2 sequences are KGHSH and LQKENI. This CDR3 has 18 residues. The CDR3 region has the DNA TGTGCCAGCTCACGTACAGGGGGCGGACGCTCTGGGGCCAACGTCCTGACTTTC. Protein sequence: CASSRTGGGRSGANVLTF.

This chain links TRBV7-2 with TRBJ1-1; no definite D call. Germline CDR1 and CDR2: SGHTA and FQGNSA. V lost 2 bases and J 2 bases, leaving 9 bases between the germline ends. This CDR3 has 14 amino acids. The CDR3, as DNA: TGTGCCAGCAGCTTAAAAATGGGAAACACTGAAGCTTTCTTT. This encodes CASSLKMGNTEAFF.

This clone has just one count. This sequence joins TRBV6-6 and TRBJ2-7; TRBD1 is a possible D gene (5 bases). CDR1 MNHNY and CDR2 SVGAGI come from the germline V gene (reference sequence). The CDR3 spans 16 residues. V lost 1 base and J 5 bases, leaving 18 bases between the germline ends. The CDR3 coding sequence is TGTGCCAGCAGTTACTATTTAGGCAGGGAACGAAACGAGCAGTACTTC. Protein: CASSYYLGRERNEQYF.

In its sample, this clone was seen many times. This rearrangement joins TRBV19 to TRBJ1-3; possible D gene TRBD1, 6 bases. CDR1 and CDR2 (germline): LNHDA, SQIVND (reference sequence). The CDR3 extends over 15 amino acids. With 5 bases removed from V and 2 bases from J, the gap between germline ends came to 13 bases. As DNA, the CDR3 is TGTGCCAGTAGTTATCTAGCAGGGGCTGGAAACACCATATATTTT. Amino acid sequence: CASSYLAGAGNTIYF.

This rearrangement joins TRBV10-2 to TRBJ2-7; 7 bases are a match to TRBD2. The germline V gene encodes CDR1 WSHSY and CDR2 SAAADI. The CDR3 is 15 residues long. J was trimmed by 6 bases and V by 3 bases; bases with no gene match: 11. The CDR3 loop reads CASSDNRSGASEQYF. Written as DNA, the CDR3 is TGCGCCAGCAGTGATAATAGGAGCGGGGCCTCCGAGCAGTACTTC.

This chain connects TRBV5-1 to TRBJ2-5; D might be TRBD1 or TRBD2, each matching 6 bases. CDR1 and CDR2 (germline): SGHRS, YFSETQ. Deletions cut 6 bases from V and 4 bases from J, with 13 bases between. The CDR3 has 13 amino acids. CDR3 sequence reads: CASTRGTPETQYF. CDR3 DNA: TGCGCCAGCACCCGGGGGACACCAGAGACCCAGTACTTC.

This clone was seen at least ten times. V gene TRBV14 combines with J gene TRBJ1-1; D gene unclear. Trimming shortened V by 3 bases and J by 10 bases, and 12 bases separated the two germline ends. Germline V gene lookup returns CDR1 SGHDN and CDR2 FVKESK. CDR3 length: 12 residues. The CDR3 DNA is TGTGCCAGCAGCCAGGTCTACAATCGAGCTTTCTTT. Translation: CASSQVYNRAFF.

This clone was recorded only once. The chain recombines TRBV28 with TRBJ2-7, with 8 bases matching TRBD1. J lost 5 bases, V lost 1 base, and 4 bases had no gene match. Looked up from germline, CDR1 is MDHEN and CDR2 is SYDVKM. This CDR3 contains 14 residues. This CDR3 is CASSLSGTGHEQYF. Written as DNA, the CDR3 is TGTGCCAGCAGTTTATCGGGGACAGGCCACGAGCAGTACTTC. The full variable domain, in which reference TRBV28 and TRBJ2-7 provide the parts outside the CDR3, is DVKVTQSSRYLVKRTGEKVFLECVQDMDHENMFWYRQDPGLGLRLIYFSYDVKMKEKGDIPEGYSVSREKKERFSLILESASTNQTSMYLCASSLSGTGHEQYFGPGTRLTVT.

The V call is TRBV18, the J call TRBJ1-2; 7 bases align to TRBD1. The V gene's germline CDR1 is KGHSH and CDR2 LQKENI. The CDR3 has 15 residues. The junction had 6 bases not matched to a gene; V was cut back by 1 base and J by 4 bases. The DNA for the CDR3 is TGTGCCAGCTCACCACAGGACAGGCGCACCTATGGCTACACCTTC. Amino acids: CASSPQDRRTYGYTF.

The chain has TRBV9 and TRBJ1-1; maybe TRBD1 (6 bases). V was trimmed by 3 bases and J by 2 bases, leaving 11 bases between them. The CDR3 extends over 14 amino acids. Germline V CDR1 and CDR2: SGDLS, YYNGEE. CDR3 nucleotide sequence: TGTGCCAGCAGCGCAGGACAGCCCAACACTGAAGCTTTCTTT. Translating gives CASSAGQPNTEAFF.

The rearrangement joins TRBV29-1 to TRBJ1-4; 7 bases agree with TRBD1. The CDR3 is made up of 13 amino acids. Germline assignment: CDR1 SQVTM and CDR2 ANQGSEA. V shed 6 bases, J shed 7 bases, and the junction held 8 bases outside the gene matches. The chain's CDR3 is CSVGGLEGEKLFF. The CDR3 DNA follows: TGCAGCGTAGGGGGCCTCGAGGGTGAAAAACTGTTTTTT.

The rearrangement uses TRBV5-8 and TRBJ1-1; tentative D call: TRBD1 (5 bases). CDR3 length equals 19 residues. Germline V gene lookup returns CDR1 SGHTS and CDR2 YDEGEE. The germline V and J ends were trimmed by 1 base and 5 bases, with 27 bases remaining between them. CDR3 sequence (DNA): TGTGCCAGCAGCTTGCCCAGGGTATGGATACTCTTTGAAGGGACTGAAGCTTTCTTT. It translates to CASSLPRVWILFEGTEAFF.

The rearrangement links TRBV29-1 to TRBJ2-2; D is undetermined. Germline values: CDR1 SQVTM, CDR2 ANQGSEA. There are 13 residues in the CDR3. V lost 4 bases and J lost 4, with 10 bases in between. The CDR3 DNA reads as TGCAGCGTTGTGGTGGGATCCACCGGGGAGCTGTTTTTT. It codes for CSVVVGSTGELFF.

The rearrangement uses TRBV5-4 and TRBJ2-6, with D perhaps TRBD1 (7 bases). This CDR3 contains 17 residues. CDR1 and CDR2 from the germline V gene are SGHNT and YYREEE (reference sequence). Deletions cut 4 bases from V and 0 bases from J, with 14 bases between. The CDR3 bases are TGTGCCAGCAGCCCCCCAGGGGGGAGCTCTGGGGCCAACGTCCTGACTTTC. It encodes CASSPPGGSSGANVLTF.